The 25 T cell receptor beta chains below were found in one sample sequenced in a study of blood T cells in healthy people across ages. The use of a sample-barcoded 5' primer and a J-beta primer mix characterized a second PCR of roughly 6 to 12 cycles. TCRdb called the 5' RACE reads again in MiXCR, with one record for every CDR3 protein. The data contain over a million distinct CDR3 sequences, 59% of them seen just once; the ten biggest clones take up 5% to 7%. The sample comprised blood. Source of these receptors: a man between 18 and 35 years old in good health.

This clonotype appeared a few times. V usage is TRBV12-3 or TRBV12-4 and J usage is TRBJ1-5, with unresolved D. The V end was cut by 5 bases, the J end by 6 bases, with 14 bases between. The CDR3 runs 14 residues. CDR3 in amino acids: CASSEPGPTQPQHF. The CDR3 region has the DNA TGTGCCAGCAGTGAACCAGGTCCCACTCAGCCCCAGCATTTT.

The chain has TRBV7-2 and TRBJ2-2, with 7 bases lining up with TRBD2. The CDR3 loop spans 15 amino acids. Germline values: CDR1 SGHTA, CDR2 FQGNSA. With 5 bases clipped from V and 5 bases from J, the junction kept 8 bases outside the gene matches. CDR3 sequence: CASSLIGTITGELFF. The CDR3 DNA sequence: TGTGCCAGCAGCCTAATAGGGACTATTACCGGGGAGCTGTTTTTT.

The V call is TRBV20-1, the J call TRBJ2-7; no clear D gene. V gave up 5 bases and J gave up 0 bases, with 8 bases separating them. CDR1 and CDR2 from the germline V gene are DFQATT and SNEGSKA (reference sequence). The CDR3 length is 12 residues. CDR3 protein: CSAGPASYEQYF. DNA of the CDR3: TGCAGTGCTGGGCCTGCCTCCTACGAGCAGTACTTC.

This clonotype was seen more than once but under ten times. The V call is TRBV5-1, the J call TRBJ2-3; D not resolved. Trimming shortened V by 1 base and J by 3 bases, and 12 bases separated the two germline ends. This CDR3 has 15 amino acids. From germline, CDR1 is SGHRS and CDR2 YFSETQ. The CDR3 nucleotides read TGCGCCAGCAGCTTGATGGGCCTCCCTACAGATACGCAGTATTTT. Translation gives CASSLMGLPTDTQYF.

The chain combines TRBV20-1 with TRBJ2-1; possibly TRBD2 for D (6 bases). The CDR3 extends over 15 amino acids. V lost 6 bases to trimming and J lost 7 bases, with 22 bases between them. CDR1 DFQATT and CDR2 SNEGSKA come from the germline V gene (reference sequence). The CDR3 DNA is TGCAGTGCCACCCCCGGGGCGACGGAGGGGAATGAGCAGTTCTTC. Amino acids: CSATPGATEGNEQFF.

Notes on this clonotype: Just one base apart from a much larger clone, this may be a read error. V and J are TRBV12-3 or TRBV12-4 and TRBJ2-7; D call uncertain. The V and J ends lost 6 bases and 7 bases respectively, with 13 bases between them. The CDR3 runs 12 residues. The chain's CDR3 is CASSALSNEQYF. The CDR3 DNA reads TGTGCCAGCAGCGCATTATCCAATGAGCAGTACTTC.

The CDR3 coding sequence is TGTGCCATCAGTGACTGGTCCGGAAGCTACGAGCAGTACTTC. This codes for CAISDWSGSYEQYF. This chain connects TRBV10-3 to TRBJ2-7; D ambiguous. The CDR3 is 14 residues long. The ends were cut back, 3 bases at V and 3 bases at J, with 12 bases in the middle. CDR1 and CDR2 (germline): ENHRY, SYGVKD.

The chain is built from TRBV4-2 and TRBJ2-5; possible D gene TRBD2, 6 bases. From germline, CDR1 is LGHNA and CDR2 YNFKEQ. Trimming cost V 1 base and J 2 bases, with 14 bases left between them. This CDR3 spans 16 amino acids. Here the CDR3 reads CASSQVQAGGQETQYF. The CDR3 DNA follows: TGTGCCAGCAGCCAAGTGCAAGCGGGTGGACAAGAGACCCAGTACTTC.

V and J are TRBV2 and TRBJ1-2; D is uncertain. This CDR3 has 11 amino acids. Germline CDR1 is SNHLY and CDR2 is FYNNEI. Trimming pared 6 bases from V and 8 bases from J, leaving 10 bases between. CDR3 bases: TGTGCCAGCAGAACAGCGGGGGGCTACACCTTC. Translated: CASRTAGGYTF.

This clonotype was counted between two and nine times. This chain uses TRBV6-1 with TRBJ1-5; D gene unclear. The ends were cut back, 4 bases at V and 0 bases at J, with 10 bases in the middle. The CDR3 is made up of 15 amino acids. Germline CDR1 and CDR2: MNHNS and SASEGT. The CDR3 loop is CASSARLGSNQPQHF. CDR3 nucleotide sequence: TGTGCCAGCAGTGCCCGTTTGGGTAGCAATCAGCCCCAGCATTTT.

The chain uses TRBV12-3 or TRBV12-4 and TRBJ2-4; D remains unclear. The CDR3 is 12 amino acids. Trimming removed 1 base at V and 13 bases at J, with 11 bases between. CDR3 nucleotide sequence: TGTGCCAGCAGTTTAGACATGGTAGGGCAGTACTTC. Amino acids: CASSLDMVGQYF.

This clonotype was seen once. The chain has TRBV4-3 and TRBJ2-2, with D perhaps TRBD2 (5 bases). The CDR3 extends over 17 amino acids. From germline, CDR1 is LGHNA and CDR2 YSLEER. V lost 1 base and J lost 0, with 12 bases in between. For the CDR3, the DNA is TGCGCCAGCAGCCAAGCGGGATATGCGGCGAACACCGGGGAGCTGTTTTTT. This codes for CASSQAGYAANTGELFF.

This sequence joins TRBV12-3 or TRBV12-4 and TRBJ2-2; D remains unclear. The CDR3 is 14 residues long. Trimming removed 11 bases from V and 0 bases from J, with 13 bases in between. The CDR3 region has the DNA TGTGCCGCCGGAGACACTCCGAACACCGGGGAGCTGTTTTTT. Protein sequence: CAAGDTPNTGELFF.

On this clonotype: A junction end diverges from the germline sequence, so it may reflect a read error. This chain uses TRBV7-9 with TRBJ2-1; 11 positions agree with TRBD2. The CDR3 covers 15 residues. Germline V gene sequence: CDR1 SEHNR, CDR2 FQNEAQ (reference sequence). CDR3 sequence reads: CDSSLGTSGNNEQFF. In DNA, the CDR3 is TGTGACAGCAGCTTAGGGACTAGCGGAAACAATGAGCAGTTCTTC.

The genes are TRBV5-1 and TRBJ2-4; no reliable D call. Germline-derived CDR1 and CDR2 are SGHRS and YFSETQ. This CDR3 spans 14 amino acids. V was trimmed by 0 bases and J by 6 bases, leaving 10 bases between them. The chain's CDR3 is CASSLEVGLNIQYF. CDR3 nucleotide sequence: TGCGCCAGCAGCTTGGAGGTAGGGTTAAACATTCAGTACTTC.

The chain carries TRBV7-2 and TRBJ2-7; 9 bases map to TRBD1. There are 15 residues in the CDR3. The V gene's germline CDR1 is SGHTA and CDR2 FQGNSA. J lost 3 bases, V lost 5 bases, and 8 bases had no gene match. CDR3 in DNA: TGTGCCAGCAGCCCATGGACAGGGGTCAACTACGAGCAGTACTTC. Amino acid sequence: CASSPWTGVNYEQYF.

The V and J genes are TRBV10-2 and TRBJ2-7; 12 bases fit TRBD2. The CDR3 loop spans 14 amino acids. Germline CDR1 WSHSY, CDR2 SAAADI. The V gene end was trimmed by 0 bases and the J gene end by 12 bases; junction bases not matched to a gene: 6. CDR3 sequence: CASSESTLAGGLYF. CDR3 DNA: TGCGCCAGCAGTGAGTCGACCCTAGCGGGGGGGCTGTACTTC.

This chain links TRBV29-1 with TRBJ1-1, with D perhaps matching TRBD1 (5 bases). Trimming left V 6 bases short and J 1 base short, with 18 bases between. Germline lookup yields CDR1 SQVTM and CDR2 ANQGSEA. This CDR3 comprises 15 residues. The CDR3 nucleotides are TGCAGCGTCACACCCAGGGTCGCCCCGAACACTGAAGCTTTCTTT. Residues: CSVTPRVAPNTEAFF.

The V gene is TRBV20-1, the J gene TRBJ1-6; 9 bases are shared with TRBD1. Germline CDR1 and CDR2: DFQATT and SNEGSKA (reference sequence). The CDR3 runs 15 residues. V lost 2 bases, J lost 8 bases, and 7 bases stayed unmatched. The CDR3 coding sequence is TGCAGTGCTAGATTCGACAGGGGGATACATTCACCCCTCCACTTT. Its translation: CSARFDRGIHSPLHF.

V usage is TRBV4-2 and J usage is TRBJ2-7; D tentatively reads TRBD1 or TRBD2 (5 bases each). The CDR3 is 14 amino acids. Germline V gene lookup returns CDR1 LGHNA and CDR2 YNFKEQ. V lost 1 base and J lost 9, with 16 bases in between. CDR3 nucleotide sequence: TGTGCCAGCAGCCAAGGCCGCCGAGGGGAGACGCAGTACTTC. It encodes CASSQGRRGETQYF.

The sample holds a few counts of this clonotype. V usage is TRBV4-2 and J usage is TRBJ1-1, with a weak D call TRBD1 (5 bases). CDR3 length: 13 amino acids. The germline CDR1 and CDR2 sequences are LGHNA and YNFKEQ. Trimming shortened V by 1 base and J by 6 bases, and 9 bases separated the two germline ends. The CDR3 bases are TGTGCCAGCAGCCAAGCGACAGCCGCTGAAGCTTTCTTT. Amino acids: CASSQATAAEAFF.

This chain uses TRBV27 with TRBJ1-5; D remains ambiguous. The CDR3 sequence is 15 residues long. From germline, CDR1 is MNHEY and CDR2 SMNVEV (reference sequence). V gave up 6 bases and J gave up 0 bases, with 12 bases separating them. CDR3 bases: TGTGCCAGCAGCTCAGGAGCTTATAGCAATCAGCCCCAGCATTTT. This gives the protein CASSSGAYSNQPQHF.

The V call is TRBV24-1, the J call TRBJ2-1, with D unclear. Trimming removed 0 bases at V and 4 bases at J, with 6 bases between. CDR3 length: 14 residues. Germline V gives CDR1 KGHDR, CDR2 SFDVKD. The CDR3 DNA is TGTGCCACCAGTGATTTGACCAGTTACAATGAGCAGTTCTTC. Translating gives CATSDLTSYNEQFF.

This clonotype was observed a few times. The gene calls are TRBV6-5 and TRBJ1-2, with D tentatively TRBD1 (6 bases). Germline lookup yields CDR1 MNHEY and CDR2 SVGAGI. The V gene lost 4 bases and the J gene lost 0 bases, with 12 bases spanning the gap. The CDR3 totals 15 residues. CDR3 coding DNA: TGTGCCAGCAGTTTAGGACAGACTGCTAACTATGGCTACACCTTC. Its translation: CASSLGQTANYGYTF.

This chain uses TRBV20-1 with TRBJ2-1, with TRBD2 identical over 14 bases. The V and J ends lost 4 bases and 1 base, in that order; junction bases with no gene match: 6. The CDR3 length is 17 residues. CDR1 and CDR2 from the germline V gene are DFQATT and SNEGSKA (reference sequence). The CDR3 here is CSATRLAGGLSYNEQFF. DNA for the CDR3: TGCAGTGCTACCCGACTAGCGGGGGGGCTTTCCTACAATGAGCAGTTCTTC.